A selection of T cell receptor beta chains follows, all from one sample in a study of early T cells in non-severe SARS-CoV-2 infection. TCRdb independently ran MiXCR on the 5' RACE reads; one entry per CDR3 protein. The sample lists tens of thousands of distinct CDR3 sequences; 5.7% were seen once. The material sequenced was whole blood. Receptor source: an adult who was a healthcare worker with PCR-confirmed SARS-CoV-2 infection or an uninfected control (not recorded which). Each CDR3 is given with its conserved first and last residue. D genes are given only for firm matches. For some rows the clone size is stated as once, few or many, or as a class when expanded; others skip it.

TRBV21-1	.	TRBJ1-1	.	TGTGCCAGCACCGTGGACTTTAACACTGAAGCTTTCTTT	CASTVDFNTEAFF
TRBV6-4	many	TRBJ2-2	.	TGTGCCAGCAGTTCCGACTACACCGGGGAGCTGTTTTTT	CASSSDYTGELFF
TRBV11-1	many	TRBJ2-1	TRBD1	TGTGCCAGCAGCTTAGGGACAGGGGACTACAATGAGCAGTTCTTC	CASSLGTGDYNEQFF
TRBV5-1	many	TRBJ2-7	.	TGCGCCAGCAGCTTGGGACAGAGACGCTACGAGCAGTACTTC	CASSLGQRRYEQYF
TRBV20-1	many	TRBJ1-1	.	TGCAGTGCTGTTTCGGAACCGATGAACACTGAAGCTTTCTTT	CSAVSEPMNTEAFF
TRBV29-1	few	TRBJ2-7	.	TGCAGCCCTGTAATCTCGGGCGAGCAGTACTTC	CSPVISGEQYF
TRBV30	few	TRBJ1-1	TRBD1	TGTGCCTTCTCCTCCGGGACAGGGGTGAACACTGAAGCTTTCTTT	CAFSSGTGVNTEAFF
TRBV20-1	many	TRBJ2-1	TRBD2	TGCAGTGCTGGAAGCGGGCTAGCGGCAAACAATGAGCAGTTCTTC	CSAGSGLAANNEQFF
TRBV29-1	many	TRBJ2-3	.	TGCAGCGGCACATCTCCAGATACGCAGTATTTT	CSGTSPDTQYF
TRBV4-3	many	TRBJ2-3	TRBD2	TGCGCCAGCAGCCTTTCTGGGGGCGGGGGGAGATTGTTTCCGCAGTATTTT	CASSLSGGGGRLFPQYF
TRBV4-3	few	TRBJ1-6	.	TGCGCCAGCAGCCAACATAGACAGGATTCACCCCTCCACTTT	CASSQHRQDSPLHF
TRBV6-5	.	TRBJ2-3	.	TGTGCCAGCAGTTACTCGCGGAGCACAGATACGCAGTATTTT	CASSYSRSTDTQYF
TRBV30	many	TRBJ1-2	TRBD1	TGTGCCTGGAGTACCCTCCGGACAGGACCGGGCTACACCTTC	CAWSTLRTGPGYTF
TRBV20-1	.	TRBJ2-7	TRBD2	TGCAGTGCTAGCAGCGGGGGGGCCTCCTACGAGCAGTACTTC	CSASSGGASYEQYF
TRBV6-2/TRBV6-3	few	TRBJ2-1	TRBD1	TGTGCCAGCAGTCAAAGGGACAGGATTGGCATCAGGGAGCAGTTCTTC	CASSQRDRIGIREQFF
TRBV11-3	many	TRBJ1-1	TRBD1	TGTGCCAGCAGCTATCGACAGGGCAATGAAGCTTTCTTT	CASSYRQGNEAFF
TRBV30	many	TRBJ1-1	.	TGTGCCTGGATTGGCGGGAACACTGAAGCTTTCTTT	CAWIGGNTEAFF
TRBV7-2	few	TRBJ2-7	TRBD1	TGTGCCAGCAGCTTAGCGGACAGGGGTATTCAAGGCTACGAGCAGTACTTC	CASSLADRGIQGYEQYF
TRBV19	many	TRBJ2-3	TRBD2	TGTGCCAGCGGGCGGAATCGACTAGCGGGGGGTGCAGATACGCAGTATTTT	CASGRNRLAGGADTQYF